The subject of this entry is one T cell receptor beta chain. Antigen unknown. These data belong to a study of T cells in Graves' hyperthyroidism and ophthalmopathy. Study-wide points: Ophthalmopathy was separated from stable hyperthyroidism by a 13 V-J model. Blood held most thyroid clonotypes expanded above 0.001 frequency.

This CDR3 is built from 15 residues. Per germline, CDR1 SGHNT and CDR2 YYREEE (reference sequence). The V segment lost 4 bases and the J segment 4 bases; nucleotides outside the gene matches: 9. TCR beta CDR3 regions were amplified from RNA transcripts. HTBI primers were employed in a first-round RT-PCR of the TCR CDR3. TCRdb itself ran the multiplex PCR reads through MiXCR, one entry per CDR3 protein. The sample contains about 330,000 distinct CDR3 sequences, roughly 15% of which appear only once. Uncontrolled infection, other autoimmune disease, pregnancy or lactation led to exclusion. Together with thyroid ultrasound, orbital computed tomography, serum thyroxine and TRAb, clinical symptoms were used for diagnoses.

This receptor was identified in a woman aged 35 to 49 with Graves' ophthalmopathy. The sample consisted of blood. This chain joins TRBV5-4 and TRBJ2-5; 8 nucleotides align to TRBD2. The CDR3 protein is CASSPRGAGVETQYF. The CDR3, as DNA: TGTGCCAGCAGCCCCCGTGGAGCGGGGGTAGAGACCCAGTACTTC.